The next 18 T cell receptor beta chains were all read from a single sample in a study of blood T cell repertoires in COVID-19. Clones were read by immunoSEQ multiplex PCR, and TCRdb kept only the in-frame ones, dropping some. The sample lists more than 250,000 clones; roughly 86% were seen once. The sequenced material came from peripheral blood. The receptors come from a man younger than 35 with active or convalescent COVID-19.

The chain employs TRBV7-9 and TRBJ2-1, with D uncertain. The CDR3 is made up of 15 amino acids. Germline CDR1 and CDR2: SEHNR and FQNEAQ (reference sequence). The V gene lost 6 bases and the J gene lost 5 bases, with 17 bases spanning the gap. CDR3 nucleotide sequence: TGTGCCAGCAGACTTGGAAGCGCCTCTAACAATGAGCAGTTCTTC. This translates into CASRLGSASNNEQFF.

The V call is TRBV2, the J call TRBJ2-7, with a possible D match to TRBD1 (6 bases). The germline V gene encodes CDR1 SNHLY and CDR2 FYNNEI. The CDR3 has 13 residues. Trimming removed 4 bases at V and 5 bases at J, with 12 bases between. CDR3 protein: CASSVGWGHEQYF. In DNA, the CDR3 is TGTGCCAGCAGTGTAGGTTGGGGGCACGAGCAGTACTTC.

The chain recombines TRBV6-5 with TRBJ2-1; the match to TRBD1 covers 7 bases. The CDR3 extends over 15 amino acids. Per the germline V gene, CDR1 is MNHEY and CDR2 is SVGAGI. V was pared by 6 bases and J by 6 bases, with 11 bases of the junction left unmatched. The CDR3, as DNA: TGTGCCAGCAGACGAGTTGGGGACAGTCTCAATGAGCAGTTCTTC. Its translation: CASRRVGDSLNEQFF.

The V call is TRBV11-2, the J call TRBJ1-1, with TRBD1 as a possible D gene (6 bases). Deletions cut 4 bases from V and 1 base from J, with 7 bases between. The germline gives CDR1 SGHAT, CDR2 FQNNGV. The CDR3 spans 13 residues. CDR3 in DNA: TGTGCCAGCAGCTCACAGGGGAACACTGAAGCTTTCTTT. It is translated as CASSSQGNTEAFF.

The table lists this clone with a few counts. The rearrangement joins TRBV12-3 or TRBV12-4 to TRBJ2-1, with 7 bases identical to TRBD2. The CDR3 is 12 residues long. With 6 bases clipped from V and 9 bases from J, the junction kept 5 bases outside the gene matches. The CDR3 protein is CASSFSGSEQFF. CDR3 DNA sequence: TGTGCCAGCAGCTTTAGCGGGTCTGAGCAGTTCTTC.

As DNA, the CDR3 is TGTGCCAGCAGTTACGGGGTCTCGGGGGGGTCTGAAGCTTTCTTT. It translates to CASSYGVSGGSEAFF. V usage is TRBV6-5 and J usage is TRBJ1-1; D perhaps matches TRBD1 (5 bases). This CDR3 comprises 15 residues. Germline V CDR1 and CDR2: MNHEY, SVGAGI. V was shortened by 2 bases and J by 6 bases, with 16 bases between the two germline ends.

The chain recombines TRBV6-5 with TRBJ1-2, with 7 bases that match TRBD1. The CDR3 has 13 residues. V trimming: 6 bases; J trimming: 3 bases; junction bases outside the gene matches: 4. CDR1 MNHEY and CDR2 SVGAGI come from the germline V gene. The CDR3 reads CASRTDRDYGYTF. CDR3 nucleotide sequence: TGTGCCAGCAGGACCGACAGGGACTATGGCTACACCTTC.

This chain connects TRBV19 to TRBJ2-1; D not resolved. The CDR3 contains 12 residues. V gave up 6 bases and J gave up 6 bases, with 9 bases separating them. Looked up from germline, CDR1 is LNHDA and CDR2 is SQIVND (reference sequence). CDR3 in DNA: TGTGCCAGTAGAAGCCTTTCCAATGAGCAGTTCTTC. Encoded protein: CASRSLSNEQFF. Combining the CDR3 with reference TRBV19 and TRBJ2-1 gives the whole variable domain DGGITQSPKYLFRKEGQNVTLSCEQNLNHDAMYWYRQDPGQGLRLIYYSQIVNDFQKGDIAEGYSVSREKKESFPLTVTSAQKNPTAFYLCASRSLSNEQFFGPGTRLTVL.

This chain uses TRBV11-1 with TRBJ2-7; possibly TRBD2 for D (6 bases). Germline V gene lookup returns CDR1 SGHAT and CDR2 FQDESV (reference sequence). The CDR3 consists of 13 residues. The V gene lost 7 bases and the J gene lost 5 bases, with 15 bases spanning the gap. Here the CDR3 DNA reads TGTGCCAGCATCACCCTTAGGGAGGACGAGCAGTACTTC. Amino acids: CASITLREDEQYF.

V is TRBV15 and J is TRBJ2-7; D is possibly TRBD2 (6 bases). The CDR3 has 16 residues. The V and J ends lost 0 bases and 1 base respectively, with 13 bases between them. In germline, CDR1 is LNHNV, CDR2 YYDKDF (reference sequence). Written as DNA, the CDR3 is TGTGCCACCAGCAGAGAGGGGGAGGAGCGGTCCTACGAGCAGTACTTC. This sequence encodes CATSREGEERSYEQYF. The full variable domain, rest sourced from reference TRBV15 and TRBJ2-7, is DAMVIQNPRYQVTQFGKPVTLSCSQTLNHNVMYWYQQKSSQAPKLLFHYYDKDFNNEADTPDNFQSRRPNTSFCFLDIRSPGLGDTAMYLCATSREGEERSYEQYFGPGTRLTVT.

The chain uses TRBV28 and TRBJ2-5; 9 nucleotides agree with TRBD1. The CDR3 sequence is 13 residues long. From germline, CDR1 is MDHEN and CDR2 SYDVKM. V was pared by 6 bases and J by 5 bases, with 4 bases of the junction left unmatched. CDR3 loop: CASRPGQGETQYF. In nucleotides, the CDR3 is TGTGCCAGCAGACCCGGACAGGGGGAGACCCAGTACTTC. Complete variable domain (other parts from reference TRBV28 and TRBJ2-5): DVKVTQSSRYLVKRTGEKVFLECVQDMDHENMFWYRQDPGLGLRLIYFSYDVKMKEKGDIPEGYSVSREKKERFSLILESASTNQTSMYLCASRPGQGETQYFGPGTRLLVL.

CDR3 sequence: CASSGGGDEQYF. DNA for the CDR3: TGTGCCAGCAGTGGAGGGGGGGACGAGCAGTACTTC. The chain is built from TRBV2 and TRBJ2-7, with D perhaps TRBD2 (7 bases). The V end lost 4 bases, the J end lost 5 bases, and 9 bases lay between the germline ends. Germline assignment: CDR1 SNHLY and CDR2 FYNNEI. The CDR3 runs 12 residues.

In this sample, this clone turned up once. V usage is TRBV12-3 or TRBV12-4 and J usage is TRBJ1-6; D unresolved. V gave up 6 bases and J gave up 5 bases, with 8 bases separating them. The CDR3 spans 13 residues. The DNA for the CDR3 is TGTGCCAGCAGACTGATGGATAATTCACCCCTCCACTTT. This sequence encodes CASRLMDNSPLHF.

This clone has a handful of counts. The V gene is TRBV6-5, the J gene TRBJ2-7, with TRBD2 identical over 10 bases. The V and J ends lost 6 bases and 4 bases, in that order; junction bases with no gene match: 3. Per the germline V gene, CDR1 is MNHEY and CDR2 is SVGAGI. The CDR3 is 13 residues long. CDR3 in DNA: TGTGCCAGCAGACAACTAGCGGGGTACGAGCAGTACTTC. Amino acid sequence: CASRQLAGYEQYF.

The rearrangement joins TRBV7-9 to TRBJ2-6; D may be TRBD1 (5 bases). V lost 7 bases, J lost 4 bases, and 17 bases lay in between. There are 16 residues in the CDR3. Germline V gene sequence: CDR1 SEHNR, CDR2 FQNEAQ (reference sequence). This chain's CDR3 is CASIATTGPGANVLTF. DNA of the CDR3: TGTGCCAGCATCGCCACAACAGGTCCAGGGGCCAACGTCCTGACTTTC. The full variable domain, rest sourced from reference TRBV7-9 and TRBJ2-6, is DTGVSQNPRHKITKRGQNVTFRCDPISEHNRLYWYRQTLGQGPEFLTYFQNEAQLEKSRLLSDRFSAERPKGSFSTLEIQRTEQGDSAMYLCASIATTGPGANVLTFGAGSRLTVL.

V usage is TRBV11-2 and J usage is TRBJ1-1; 9 nucleotides line up with TRBD1. CDR1 and CDR2 from the germline V gene are SGHAT and FQNNGV. CDR3 size: 14 residues. V was pared by 0 bases and J by 11 bases, with 7 bases of the junction left unmatched. CDR3 bases: TGTGCCAGCAGCTTAGAAGGGACAGGGTTAAAGGCTTTCTTT. Translation: CASSLEGTGLKAFF.

J is TRBJ1-1 and V is TRBV9; D is unclear. Germline V lookup: CDR1 SGDLS, CDR2 YYNGEE. The length of the CDR3 is 16 residues. Trimming took off 0 bases at V and 3 bases at J, with 15 bases between the two ends. Here the CDR3 reads CASSVEPPERDTEAFF. The CDR3 DNA sequence: TGTGCCAGCAGCGTAGAACCCCCCGAGAGGGACACTGAAGCTTTCTTT.

The gene calls are TRBV30 and TRBJ2-4, with D possibly TRBD2 on 5 matching bases. This CDR3 is built from 13 residues. The germline V and J ends were trimmed by 2 bases and 8 bases, with 13 bases remaining between them. Germline-derived CDR1 and CDR2 are GTSNPN and SVGIG (reference sequence). The CDR3 reads CAWSHGKADIQYF. CDR3 DNA sequence: TGTGCCTGGAGTCACGGGAAGGCGGACATTCAGTACTTC.